Listed below are T cell receptor beta chains from one sample, sequenced in a study of T-cell reconstitution after alpha-beta-depleted transplantation in children. In TCRdb, the PCR reads were re-called with MiXCR into one record per CDR3 protein. The sample has 500,000 to 600,000 distinct CDR3 sequences, about 17% seen once. The specimen comprised PBMCs from the stem cell graft donor, sampled from the stem cell graft. Source of these receptors: a human donor who donated a stem cell graft to a child with acute lymphoblastic leukemia. Each CDR3 is given with its conserved first and last residue. A D gene is named only where the DNA matches it firmly. The size field is filled for only some rows; it gives once, few, many or a size class.

d_gene: .
j_gene: TRBJ2-7
v_gene: TRBV5-1
abundance: few
CDR3nt: TGCGCCAGCAGCCCCTACAAGGGTTTCAACGAGCAGTACTTC
CDR3aa: CASSPYKGFNEQYF

d_gene: .
j_gene: TRBJ2-1
v_gene: TRBV10-1
abundance: .
CDR3nt: TGCGCCAGCAGCCCGAAGAATTACAATGAGCAGTTCTTC
CDR3aa: CASSPKNYNEQFF

d_gene: TRBD2
j_gene: TRBJ2-1
v_gene: TRBV7-9
abundance: few
CDR3nt: TGTGCCAGCAGCCTTCGATTAGCGGGAGTTATCGATGAGCAGTTCTTC
CDR3aa: CASSLRLAGVIDEQFF

d_gene: .
j_gene: TRBJ1-1
v_gene: TRBV2
abundance: few
CDR3nt: TGTGCCAGCGGAGCAGGGGCATTCACGAACACTGAAGCTTTCTTT
CDR3aa: CASGAGAFTNTEAFF

d_gene: .
j_gene: TRBJ1-1
v_gene: TRBV5-1
abundance: few
CDR3nt: TGCGCCAGCAGCTTGGCCCCAGGGGAAGCTTTCTTT
CDR3aa: CASSLAPGEAFF

d_gene: .
j_gene: TRBJ1-5
v_gene: TRBV20-1
abundance: .
CDR3nt: TGCTGTGCTAGTCAGTCGGACAGACCTAGCAATCAGCCCCAGCATTTT
CDR3aa: CCASQSDRPSNQPQHF

d_gene: .
j_gene: TRBJ2-1
v_gene: TRBV9
abundance: .
CDR3nt: TGTGCCAGCAGCCACCAGGGTTACAATGAGCAGTTCTTC
CDR3aa: CASSHQGYNEQFF

d_gene: .
j_gene: TRBJ2-3
v_gene: TRBV11-2
abundance: .
CDR3nt: TGTGCCAGCAGCTTCCGGGGGTATAGCACAGATACGCAGTATTTT
CDR3aa: CASSFRGYSTDTQYF

d_gene: TRBD2
j_gene: TRBJ2-1
v_gene: TRBV7-8
abundance: .
CDR3nt: TGTGCCAGCAGCTTAGTATGGAGCGGGAGGCTGGACAATGAGCAGTTCTTC
CDR3aa: CASSLVWSGRLDNEQFF

d_gene: .
j_gene: TRBJ1-5
v_gene: TRBV19
abundance: few
CDR3nt: TGTGCCAGCAGCCGGGCCAGTAGCAATCAGCCCCAGCATTTT
CDR3aa: CASSRASSNQPQHF

d_gene: TRBD1
j_gene: TRBJ1-5
v_gene: TRBV27
abundance: few
CDR3nt: TGTGCCAGCCGCTCCGGGACAGGGGGCATTCAGCCCCAGCATTTT
CDR3aa: CASRSGTGGIQPQHF

d_gene: TRBD2
j_gene: TRBJ2-1
v_gene: TRBV5-5
abundance: .
CDR3nt: TGTGCCAGCAGACACGGACTAGCGGGATACAATGAGCAGTTCTTC
CDR3aa: CASRHGLAGYNEQFF

d_gene: .
j_gene: TRBJ2-3
v_gene: TRBV15
abundance: .
CDR3nt: TGTGCCACCAGCGAGTCCCCAGATACGCAGTATTTT
CDR3aa: CATSESPDTQYF

d_gene: .
j_gene: TRBJ1-2
v_gene: TRBV7-2
abundance: .
CDR3nt: TGTGCCAGCAGCCGATCGACGCCGACGGGATATGGCTACACCTTC
CDR3aa: CASSRSTPTGYGYTF

d_gene: TRBD1
j_gene: TRBJ1-1
v_gene: TRBV20-1
abundance: few
CDR3nt: TGCAGTGCTAGGCCGATCGACAGGGGTGGCACTGAAGCTTTCTTT
CDR3aa: CSARPIDRGGTEAFF

d_gene: TRBD1
j_gene: TRBJ1-5
v_gene: TRBV11-1
abundance: .
CDR3nt: TGTGCCAGCAGCTTTTTAGGCTACTCGGGACAGAGCAATCAGCCCCAGCATTTT
CDR3aa: CASSFLGYSGQSNQPQHF

d_gene: TRBD1
j_gene: TRBJ2-5
v_gene: TRBV7-3
abundance: few
CDR3nt: TGTGCCAGCAGCGCCAACCGGGACAGACAAGAGACCCAGTACTTC
CDR3aa: CASSANRDRQETQYF

d_gene: .
j_gene: TRBJ2-1
v_gene: TRBV29-1
abundance: .
CDR3nt: TGCAGCGTTGCCCCCCCGGGGGTACAAATCTACAATGAGCAGTTCTTC
CDR3aa: CSVAPPGVQIYNEQFF

d_gene: .
j_gene: TRBJ2-5
v_gene: TRBV3-1
abundance: .
CDR3nt: TGTGCCAGCAGTTTAGAACCCTGGCCACCGACGGGAGAAGAGACCCAGTACTTC
CDR3aa: CASSLEPWPPTGEETQYF

d_gene: TRBD1
j_gene: TRBJ2-5
v_gene: TRBV7-9
abundance: .
CDR3nt: TGTGCCAGCAGCTTAGCGTCACAGGGGGAAGAGACCCAGTACTTC
CDR3aa: CASSLASQGEETQYF

d_gene: .
j_gene: TRBJ2-5
v_gene: TRBV7-9
abundance: .
CDR3nt: TGTGCCAGCAGCTACGTTGGCGGGTACCAAGAGACCCAGTACTTC
CDR3aa: CASSYVGGYQETQYF

d_gene: .
j_gene: TRBJ2-3
v_gene: TRBV3-1
abundance: few
CDR3nt: TGTGCCAGCAGCCCCGGTGCTCGCACAGATACGCAGTATTTT
CDR3aa: CASSPGARTDTQYF

d_gene: TRBD1
j_gene: TRBJ1-2
v_gene: TRBV4-1
abundance: .
CDR3nt: TGCGCCAGCAGCCACCCTTCGGACAGGGCCTATGGCTACACCTTC
CDR3aa: CASSHPSDRAYGYTF

d_gene: TRBD1
j_gene: TRBJ1-1
v_gene: TRBV5-1
abundance: .
CDR3nt: TGCGCCAGCTCTCAGGGGGGCTCACGCTCTGAAGCTTTCTTT
CDR3aa: CASSQGGSRSEAFF

d_gene: .
j_gene: TRBJ2-7
v_gene: TRBV28
abundance: few
CDR3nt: TGTGCCAGCAGGTCCGTCACCGGGACTGGCCAATATGGGTTCACGATGGAGCAGTACTTC
CDR3aa: CASRSVTGTGQYGFTMEQYF

d_gene: .
j_gene: TRBJ1-5
v_gene: TRBV12-3/TRBV12-4
abundance: .
CDR3nt: TGTGCCAGCAGCCCTTCTTCTCGACAGGCCAATCAGCCCCAGCATTTT
CDR3aa: CASSPSSRQANQPQHF

d_gene: TRBD1
j_gene: TRBJ1-1
v_gene: TRBV12-3/TRBV12-4
abundance: .
CDR3nt: TGTGCCAGCAGTCCGCTGGACAGGGGGGAAGCTTTCTTT
CDR3aa: CASSPLDRGEAFF

d_gene: .
j_gene: TRBJ2-2
v_gene: TRBV5-4
abundance: .
CDR3nt: TGTGCCAGCAGCTTAGGGGTTGCCGGGGAGCTGTTTTTT
CDR3aa: CASSLGVAGELFF

d_gene: .
j_gene: TRBJ2-7
v_gene: TRBV7-2
abundance: .
CDR3nt: TGTGCCAGCAGGGGAACGGGATTCGCCCACGAGCAGTACTTC
CDR3aa: CASRGTGFAHEQYF

d_gene: .
j_gene: TRBJ1-1
v_gene: TRBV12-3/TRBV12-4
abundance: many
CDR3nt: TGTGCCAGCAGTCTTGACAGGAGGAACACTGAAGCTTTCTTT
CDR3aa: CASSLDRRNTEAFF

d_gene: .
j_gene: TRBJ2-7
v_gene: TRBV10-3
abundance: few
CDR3nt: TGTGCCATCAGCCAACAGGAGGCCTACGAGCAGTACTTC
CDR3aa: CAISQQEAYEQYF

d_gene: TRBD2
j_gene: TRBJ2-7
v_gene: TRBV5-1
abundance: .
CDR3nt: TGCGCCAGCACGGGACTAGCGGGATCCGAGCAGTACTTC
CDR3aa: CASTGLAGSEQYF

d_gene: .
j_gene: TRBJ2-2
v_gene: TRBV23-1
abundance: few
CDR3nt: TGCGCCAGCAGTCAATCGTCCCCGGGGTCCGGGGAGCTGTTTTTT
CDR3aa: CASSQSSPGSGELFF

d_gene: TRBD2
j_gene: TRBJ2-1
v_gene: TRBV20-1
abundance: few
CDR3nt: TGCAGTGCTAGAGATAAGCGGGAGCCCTACAATGAGCAGTTCTTC
CDR3aa: CSARDKREPYNEQFF

d_gene: TRBD2
j_gene: TRBJ2-1
v_gene: TRBV29-1
abundance: few
CDR3nt: TGCAGCGTGGGGCGGTGGAGCGGGAGTGCGGAGTACAATGAGCAGTTCTTC
CDR3aa: CSVGRWSGSAEYNEQFF

d_gene: .
j_gene: TRBJ1-1
v_gene: TRBV29-1
abundance: few
CDR3nt: TGCAGCGTTGATGCCTACAGGGCCGTCATGAACACTGAAGCTTTCTTT
CDR3aa: CSVDAYRAVMNTEAFF

d_gene: .
j_gene: TRBJ1-1
v_gene: TRBV10-1
abundance: few
CDR3nt: TGCGCCAGCAAGGGACAAGTGAACACTGAAGCTTTCTTT
CDR3aa: CASKGQVNTEAFF

d_gene: TRBD1
j_gene: TRBJ2-1
v_gene: TRBV29-1
abundance: few
CDR3nt: TGCAGCGTTGAGACCGGGACAGGGAGCCGTGAGCAGTTCTTC
CDR3aa: CSVETGTGSREQFF

d_gene: .
j_gene: TRBJ2-2
v_gene: TRBV10-3
abundance: few
CDR3nt: TGTGCCATCAGTGAGACGAACACCGGGGAGCTGTTTTTT
CDR3aa: CAISETNTGELFF

d_gene: TRBD2
j_gene: TRBJ2-7
v_gene: TRBV4-1
abundance: .
CDR3nt: TGCGCCAGCTCCCTAGCGGGGAAAAACGAGCAGTACTTC
CDR3aa: CASSLAGKNEQYF

d_gene: .
j_gene: TRBJ1-2
v_gene: TRBV7-8
abundance: .
CDR3nt: TGTGCCAGCAGCTTACCTGCAGGGTGGCGGCAGGGGCCCCCGCACACCTTC
CDR3aa: CASSLPAGWRQGPPHTF

d_gene: .
j_gene: TRBJ1-1
v_gene: TRBV19
abundance: few
CDR3nt: TGTGCCAGTAGGGGCAGGGCCATGAACACTGAAGCTTTCTTT
CDR3aa: CASRGRAMNTEAFF

d_gene: .
j_gene: TRBJ2-2
v_gene: TRBV7-9
abundance: few
CDR3nt: TGTGCCGTGCGGGGCCGCACCGGGGAGCTGTTTTTT
CDR3aa: CAVRGRTGELFF

d_gene: .
j_gene: TRBJ2-5
v_gene: TRBV5-1
abundance: few
CDR3nt: TGCGCCAGCAGCTCAGGACGTCCCCCAGAGACCCAGTACTTC
CDR3aa: CASSSGRPPETQYF

d_gene: TRBD2
j_gene: TRBJ2-7
v_gene: TRBV18
abundance: few
CDR3nt: TGTGCCAGCTCACCAACCGATCCGGGAGGCGCTGACTACGAGCAGTACTTC
CDR3aa: CASSPTDPGGADYEQYF

d_gene: .
j_gene: TRBJ1-5
v_gene: TRBV9
abundance: few
CDR3nt: TGTGCCAGCAGCGTTTACGGAGATGGCAATCAGCCCCAGCATTTT
CDR3aa: CASSVYGDGNQPQHF

d_gene: .
j_gene: TRBJ2-1
v_gene: TRBV11-1
abundance: few
CDR3nt: TGTGCCAGCAGCATCCGCGACCCATACAATGAGCAGTTCTTC
CDR3aa: CASSIRDPYNEQFF

d_gene: .
j_gene: TRBJ2-3
v_gene: TRBV4-2
abundance: .
CDR3nt: TGTGCCAGCGAGGGGAGACCACCAGATACGCAGTATTTT
CDR3aa: CASEGRPPDTQYF